This paragraph covers one TCR beta chain sequence. Antigen: not known. Germline values: CDR1 DFQATT, CDR2 SNEGSKA (reference sequence). The CDR3 has 14 residues. V gave up 0 bases and J gave up 8 bases; unmatched junction bases: 6. The sample comes from a study of T cell repertoires in cytomegalovirus infection. Study information: Matching HLA type and CMV infection were both indicated by public TCR beta signatures. Study results and caveats: Frequencies of public TCR beta families were cumulated, and this identified carriers of CMV plus the relevant HLA.

Each CDR3 protein gets one entry after TCRdb re-called the reads with MiXCR. The top ten clones hold 25% of a sample with under 200,000 distinct CDR3 sequences, 20% to 25% of them seen once. This TCR derives from a human donor in good health (CMV status not recorded). Some clones in this sample may be carry-over from other donors' samples. The starting material was CD8+ T cells from cultured PBMCs, obtained from culture after CMV antigen stimulation. The chain employs TRBV20-1 and TRBJ1-4; 7 bases fit TRBD1. In nucleotides, the CDR3 is TGCAGTGCTAGAGATAGTCAGGGGGGAGAAAAACTGTTTTTT. Amino acids: CSARDSQGGEKLFF.